Listed here are 21 T cell receptor beta chains from one sample, sequenced in a study of human T cells and chemical hapten exposure. A single record per CDR3 protein comes from TCRdb applying MiXCR to the RACE reads. This sample has some 39,000 distinct CDR3 sequences, with 6.5% to 8% found just once. As for time point: pre-sensitization, week 0. The sample's treatment: therapeutic diphenylcyclopropenone sensitization with weekly scalp DPC. The sample here was whole blood, taken in connection with sensitization to the hapten diphenylcyclopropenone (DPC). The receptors here all came from a woman between 50 and 59 years old with alopecia areata. Some clones in this sample may be carry-over from other donors' samples.

This clonotype was counted between two and nine times. The chain has TRBV12-5 and TRBJ1-1, with D maybe TRBD1 (6 bases). V was trimmed by 6 bases and J by 1 base, leaving 9 bases between them. This CDR3 comprises 13 residues. Germline CDR1 and CDR2: LGHNT and FRNRAP. CDR3 DNA sequence: TGTGCTAGTGGCCAGGGACAGAACACTGAAGCTTTCTTT. Amino acid sequence: CASGQGQNTEAFF.

This clonotype was found many times. This CDR3 reads CASSGGGSGRSRNEQFF. DNA of the CDR3: TGTGCCAGCAGTGGCGGTGGTAGCGGGCGTAGTAGGAATGAGCAGTTCTTC. V and J are TRBV6-5 and TRBJ2-1; 7 bases agree with TRBD2. CDR3 length equals 17 residues. The V gene end was trimmed by 5 bases and the J gene end by 7 bases; junction bases not matched to a gene: 17. In germline, CDR1 is MNHEY, CDR2 SVGAGI.

The chain carries TRBV7-2 and TRBJ2-7; 11 bases match TRBD1. Germline CDR1 is SGHTA and CDR2 is FQGNSA. Losses at the gene ends were 0 bases for V and 5 bases for J; bases not matched to a gene: 3. The CDR3 spans 15 residues. This CDR3 is CASSLAGTGGHEQYF. The CDR3 bases are TGTGCCAGCAGCTTAGCCGGGACAGGGGGACACGAGCAGTACTTC.

This clonotype showed up many times. This chain links TRBV20-1 with TRBJ2-4; a weak D match, TRBD2 (5 bases). Germline loops: CDR1 DFQATT, CDR2 SNEGSKA (reference sequence). The CDR3 loop spans 15 amino acids. Trimming took 0 bases from V and 7 from J, leaving 16 bases between them. The CDR3 DNA reads TGCAGTGCTAGAGATCAGGCCGCCACGGGGAACATTCAGTACTTC. Translated, it gives CSARDQAATGNIQYF.

This clonotype was counted ten times or more. CDR3 region: CASSLQGGPGYEQYF. The CDR3 bases are TGTGCCAGCAGCTTGCAGGGGGGACCAGGCTACGAGCAGTACTTC. The chain recombines TRBV5-4 with TRBJ2-7; tentative D call: TRBD1 (7 bases). The CDR3 is 15 amino acids. The germline V and J ends were trimmed by 1 base and 3 bases, with 14 bases remaining between them. Germline CDR1 and CDR2: SGHNT and YYREEE (reference sequence).

This clonotype appeared a single time. A much more abundant neighbour one base away suggests this may be a read error. The CDR3 does not end in the conserved phenylalanine or tryptophan, so this is likely a read error. J is TRBJ1-2 and V is TRBV11-2, with 7 bases identical to TRBD1. CDR1 and CDR2 from the germline V gene are SGHAT and FQNNGV. This CDR3 has 14 residues. J lost 3 bases, V lost 5 bases, and 6 bases had no gene match. The CDR3 region is CASSHRDSYYGYTS. The DNA of the CDR3 is TGTGCCAGCAGCCACCGGGACAGTTACTATGGCTACACCTCC.

This clonotype came up many times. The V call is TRBV20-1, the J call TRBJ1-1; 9 nucleotides match TRBD1. CDR1 and CDR2 from the germline V gene are DFQATT and SNEGSKA (reference sequence). V lost 6 bases, J lost 4 bases, and 6 bases stayed unmatched. This CDR3 has 13 residues. CDR3 amino acids: CSATPGQGTEAFF. CDR3 DNA: TGCAGTGCCACGCCGGGACAGGGCACTGAAGCTTTCTTT.

The chain has TRBV20-1 and TRBJ1-5, with 7 positions matching TRBD1. The germline V gene has CDR1 DFQATT and CDR2 SNEGSKA (reference sequence). The CDR3 extends over 13 amino acids. The V gene end was trimmed by 5 bases and the J gene end by 3 bases; junction bases not matched to a gene: 4. CDR3 in DNA: TGCAGTGCTTCGACAGGGCACAATCAGCCCCAGCATTTT. It specifies CSASTGHNQPQHF.

This clonotype was counted ten times or more. V is TRBV20-1 and J is TRBJ1-4, with a possible D match to TRBD1 (6 bases). Germline values: CDR1 DFQATT, CDR2 SNEGSKA (reference sequence). The length of the CDR3 is 13 residues. Trimming left V 5 bases short and J 6 bases short, with 13 bases between. CDR3 region: CSARSGGDEKLFF. The CDR3 DNA follows: TGCAGTGCTCGAAGCGGGGGCGATGAAAAACTGTTTTTT.

The CDR3 sequence is CSVKPGGGSYNEQFF. Written as DNA, the CDR3 is TGCAGCGTCAAACCGGGGGGGGGCTCCTACAATGAGCAGTTCTTC. The gene calls are TRBV29-1 and TRBJ2-1; 8 bases agree with TRBD2. The CDR3 runs to 15 residues. The germline V gene encodes CDR1 SQVTM and CDR2 ANQGSEA. J lost 0 bases, V lost 6 bases, and 7 bases had no gene match.

This clonotype was counted only a few times. This chain uses TRBV30 with TRBJ1-1, with D uncertain. Per germline, CDR1 GTSNPN and CDR2 SVGIG (reference sequence). The CDR3 is made up of 11 amino acids. The V and J ends lost 5 bases and 1 base respectively, with 5 bases between them. The CDR3 spells CAWGQNTEAFF. The CDR3 DNA follows: TGTGCCTGGGGCCAGAACACTGAAGCTTTCTTT.

This clonotype was seen a handful of times. This chain links TRBV28 with TRBJ1-6; 7 bases are a match to TRBD1. Germline CDR1 is MDHEN and CDR2 is SYDVKM. This CDR3 contains 14 residues. V lost 6 bases and J lost 7; bases outside the gene matches: 6. The CDR3 spells CASRRQGYNSPLHF. In DNA form, the CDR3 reads TGTGCCAGCAGGCGACAGGGATACAATTCACCCCTCCACTTT.

This clonotype was counted a few times. The chain recombines TRBV19 with TRBJ2-4; 7 bases match TRBD2. The V segment lost 2 bases and the J segment 0 bases; nucleotides outside the gene matches: 4. The CDR3 is 16 residues long. Germline assignment: CDR1 LNHDA and CDR2 SQIVND (reference sequence). CDR3 DNA: TGTGCCAGTAGTATACACGGGGGGTCAGCCAAAAACATTCAGTACTTC. Translated, it gives CASSIHGGSAKNIQYF.

This clonotype has ten or more counts. V usage is TRBV5-1 and J usage is TRBJ1-6, with D possibly matching TRBD1 (6 bases). The V gene's germline CDR1 is SGHRS and CDR2 YFSETQ. This CDR3 is 15 amino acids long. V gave up 0 bases and J gave up 7 bases, with 11 bases separating them. CDR3 sequence reads: CASSLGQAGNSPLHF. In DNA form, the CDR3 reads TGCGCCAGCAGCTTGGGACAGGCTGGGAATTCACCCCTCCACTTT.

This clonotype was detected many times. The rearrangement links TRBV24-1 to TRBJ1-1; no clear D. This CDR3 is built from 12 residues. V was clipped by 9 bases and J by 0 bases, with 7 bases between them. Germline CDR1 KGHDR, CDR2 SFDVKD. CDR3 coding DNA: TGTGCCACCCAGGCTCTGAACACTGAAGCTTTCTTT. Protein: CATQALNTEAFF.

This clonotype was seen more than once but under ten times. The chain carries TRBV7-3 and TRBJ2-3; D unresolved. The CDR3 loop spans 13 amino acids. The germline V and J ends were trimmed by 1 base and 4 bases, with 6 bases remaining between them. CDR1 is SGHTA, CDR2 FQGTGA, per germline. CDR3 DNA: TGTGCCAGCAGCTTAATCGGGTCAGATACGCAGTATTTT. As protein: CASSLIGSDTQYF.

This clonotype was observed at least ten times. The chain is built from TRBV7-9 and TRBJ1-2; unclear D gene. The CDR3 has 12 amino acids. Trimming shortened V by 3 bases and J by 8 bases, and 10 bases separated the two germline ends. Germline CDR1 reads SEHNR; CDR2 reads FQNEAQ (reference sequence). The CDR3 DNA is TGTGCCAGCAGCTTCCTTTTTAAGGGCTACACCTTC. Residues: CASSFLFKGYTF.

In its sample, this clonotype was seen a few times. The rearrangement links TRBV12-3 or TRBV12-4 to TRBJ2-5; the match to TRBD2 covers 15 bases. This CDR3 comprises 17 residues. Trimming removed 2 bases from V and 4 bases from J; junction bases left unmatched: 5. Written as DNA, the CDR3 is TGTGCCAGCAGTTTACCGGGACTAGCGGGAGGAGTAGAGACCCAGTACTTC. It translates to CASSLPGLAGGVETQYF.

In its sample, this clonotype was seen a few times. The V call is TRBV19, the J call TRBJ2-5, with D uncertain. V shed 5 bases and J shed 4 bases, with 11 bases lying between them. The CDR3 contains 13 residues. Germline V gene sequence: CDR1 LNHDA, CDR2 SQIVND (reference sequence). CDR3 coding DNA: TGTGCCAGTAGTCCACGGTCGAGAGAGACCCAGTACTTC. It is translated as CASSPRSRETQYF. Using reference TRBV19 and TRBJ2-5 for the parts outside the CDR3, the full variable domain is DGGITQSPKYLFRKEGQNVTLSCEQNLNHDAMYWYRQDPGQGLRLIYYSQIVNDFQKGDIAEGYSVSREKKESFPLTVTSAQKNPTAFYLCASSPRSRETQYFGPGTRLLVL.

Note on this clonotype: Possible read error: a much larger clone is one base away. The chain links TRBV7-2 to TRBJ2-3; the D gene is possibly TRBD2 (5 bases). CDR1 is SGHTA and CDR2 is FQGNSA in the germline V gene. The CDR3 totals 15 residues. The CDR3 loop reads CAGSLRASTRGTQYF. The DNA of the CDR3 is TGTGCCGGCAGCCTCCGGGCCAGCACCCGGGGAACGCAGTATTTT.

This clonotype was found many times. The chain links TRBV20-1 to TRBJ2-1; 13 bases are a match to TRBD2. The CDR3 consists of 15 residues. Looked up from germline, CDR1 is DFQATT and CDR2 is SNEGSKA (reference sequence). The J segment lost 5 bases and the V segment lost 6 bases, leaving 7 bases of the junction unmatched. Written as DNA, the CDR3 is TGCAGTGCCAGAACCGGGACTAGCGGGAACAATGAGCAGTTCTTC. This sequence encodes CSARTGTSGNNEQFF.